This T cell receptor beta chain was retrieved from a study of CD8 T cells in ankylosing spondylitis. This clonotype occurred a few times. TCRdb independently ran MiXCR on the 5' RACE reads; one entry per CDR3 protein. The table lists 310,000 or so distinct CDR3 sequences, around 20% of them singletons, with 7.5% to 9.5% in the top ten. This receptor was identified in a male donor with ankylosing spondylitis or in good health (not recorded which). The sequenced sample consisted of blood, either unsorted or a sorted T cell fraction (not recorded which).

The CDR3 region is CASSASIAVGLETQYF. The CDR3 nucleotides are TGTGCCAGCAGCGCCTCAATTGCGGTCGGGTTGGAGACCCAGTACTTC. This rearrangement joins TRBV6-1 to TRBJ2-5; D not resolved. The CDR3 spans 16 residues. The V end lost 6 bases, the J end lost 5 bases, and 22 bases lay between the germline ends. Germline assignment: CDR1 MNHNS and CDR2 SASEGT.